This TCR beta chain was captured by sequencing in a study of blood T cell repertoires in COVID-19. Study-wide background: From T cells, B-cell-depleted T cells, or PBMCs came the material, which was cDNA or gDNA.

CDR3 length: 13 amino acids. Per the germline V gene, CDR1 is SNHLY and CDR2 is FYNNEI. Between the trimmed V and J ends, which lost 8 bases and 0 bases, there was a span of 11 bases. Sequenced by immunoSEQ multiplex PCR; TCRdb stores in-frame clones only, minus some. The table shows 120,000 to 150,000 clones, with about 80% occurring only once. The V and J genes are TRBV2 and TRBJ2-7, with D maybe TRBD1 (7 bases). The origin of this receptor is a human donor in a cohort sampled during active COVID-19. Sequenced input: peripheral blood. In DNA, the CDR3 is TGTGCCAGCCACAGGGGAGGCTCCTACGAGCAGTACTTC. Protein sequence: CASHRGGSYEQYF.